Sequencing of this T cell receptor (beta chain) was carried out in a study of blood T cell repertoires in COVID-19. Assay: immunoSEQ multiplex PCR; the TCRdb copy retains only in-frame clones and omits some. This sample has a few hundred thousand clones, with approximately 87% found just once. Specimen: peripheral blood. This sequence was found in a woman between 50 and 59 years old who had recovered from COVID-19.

CDR3 bases: TGTGCCAGCAGTGAAGCGGGAGGGAAAGCAGGTGGCTACACCTTC. Residues: CASSEAGGKAGGYTF. This sequence joins TRBV6-1 and TRBJ1-2, with D unresolved. V was cut by 0 bases and J by 7 bases, with 15 bases left in between. Looked up from germline, CDR1 is MNHNS and CDR2 is SASEGT. The CDR3 runs 15 residues.